This entry describes one TCR beta chain. Its recognized antigen is unknown. The record has no base qualities; no much larger clone is one base away. The data belong to a study of beta chain features in type 1 diabetes (dated by TCRdb to the late 2010s). Study-level background: No differences in mean age, gender distribution, total cell number or subset yield were found between patients and healthy donors. A total of roughly 100 million sorted cells were examined across all samples, and a strong correlation was observed between cell number per subset and RNA yield. In the study, TCRB repertoires of sorted circulating CD4+ T cell subsets from recently diagnosed type 1 diabetes patients were compared with those of matched healthy donors. Regulatory and stem cell-like memory subsets were obtained from only 8 patients and roughly eight healthy donors, while naive and central memory subsets were obtained from all 30 or so donors.

Results the study describes overall, beyond this receptor: Because small numbers of individuals were included in the HLA sub-analyses, any influence of HLA type on TCRB rearrangement was left unresolved. Shorter templates might be favored by PCR, yet because patient and control samples were amplified and corrected together, any such skew would affect both groups equally. Naive, central memory and regulatory TCRB repertoires appeared to be more similar among patients than among healthy donors. In all four CD4+ subsets, TCRB CDR3 length was moderately but significantly shorter in type 1 diabetes patients. Because cDNA was sequenced instead of genomic DNA, highly expressing activated cells could be over-represented, though the groups showed no difference in activation or CD3 levels. At VDJ recombination sites, type 1 diabetes patients had fewer insertions and more deleted nucleotides, which implies abnormalities in thymic rearrangement.

Each donor gave one peripheral blood draw, approximately 100 mL on average, collected into heparinised tubes. A BD FACSAria II was used to sort naive, central memory, regulatory and stem cell-like memory CD4+ T cells with a panel that included CD45RO, CCR7, CD25, CD127, CD95 and CD27. Purity was above 98% for every sorted population. PBMCs were isolated immediately by Lymphoprep density gradient centrifugation and stained directly without culture. To minimize batch effects, samples were stained and sorted in pairs, one healthy donor with one patient per experiment. From the cysteine through the phenylalanine, the CDR3 covers 14 amino acids. Here the CDR3 DNA is all that survives: 42 bases in frame from base 1. V was cut back by 6 bases and J by 0 bases, leaving a gap of 12 bases between them. Taken from the germline V gene, the CDR1 and CDR2 loops are MNHEY and SVGAGI. The entire amount of isolated RNA was reverse transcribed using the High Capacity cDNA Reverse Transcription Kit, so the sequenced TCRB transcripts were expressed ones. Deep immunoSEQ sequencing was performed on naive, central memory and regulatory T cell samples, with an average of roughly 3.3 million total reads per sample. After sorted cells were lysed in RLT buffer, RNA was extracted with DNase-treated RNeasy Micro or Mini kits, with the choice depending on cell number. To prevent cross-contamination, each cell subset was processed individually, whereas patient and healthy donor samples were processed jointly. Using the immunoSEQ multiplex PCR, TCRB sequences were amplified from cDNA into 87-bp fragments spanning the CDR3 region. Sequencing of the amplicons was done on the Illumina HiSeq platform. Under the source paper's analysis protocol: PCR bias was corrected computationally using synthetic template baselines, and reads within Hamming distance 2 were collapsed, with unmergeable singletons discarded. Reads were aligned against IMGT to assign V, D and J genes, CDR3 length and insertions or deletions at six rearrangement sites. Within each subset, clonotype counts were normalized to sorted cell number, and only after that were true diversity and Gini coefficients computed with the tcR R package. Repertoire sharing was quantified using the overlap coefficient calculated on TCRB nucleotide sequences. As a proxy for the pre-selection repertoire, out-of-frame TCRB sequences from naive cells were analyzed. In TCRdb, the immuneACCESS table is reduced to in-frame sequences with V and J assigned. These tables do not hold every clone; where another copy was compared, an unresolved V gene accounts for under half, and the others remain unexplained. D and trimming were read from the DNA, whereas the V and J calls and clone size are those reported in that table. The sample profile shows 450,000 to 600,000 clones; about 29% of them were found once. Together, the top ten hold around 0.065% of the sample.

The specimen sequenced was naive CD4+ T cells from blood. The meaning of the sample's cell subset or site label: true naive CD4+ T cells. The sequence links TRBV6-5 to TRBJ2-7; confidence is insufficient to name the D gene. The TCR was taken from a man aged 18 to 29 in good health. In nucleotides, the sequence is TGTGCCAGCAGCAGGACGGCCAGCTCCTACGAGCAGTACTTC. Its protein reads: CASSRTASSYEQYF.